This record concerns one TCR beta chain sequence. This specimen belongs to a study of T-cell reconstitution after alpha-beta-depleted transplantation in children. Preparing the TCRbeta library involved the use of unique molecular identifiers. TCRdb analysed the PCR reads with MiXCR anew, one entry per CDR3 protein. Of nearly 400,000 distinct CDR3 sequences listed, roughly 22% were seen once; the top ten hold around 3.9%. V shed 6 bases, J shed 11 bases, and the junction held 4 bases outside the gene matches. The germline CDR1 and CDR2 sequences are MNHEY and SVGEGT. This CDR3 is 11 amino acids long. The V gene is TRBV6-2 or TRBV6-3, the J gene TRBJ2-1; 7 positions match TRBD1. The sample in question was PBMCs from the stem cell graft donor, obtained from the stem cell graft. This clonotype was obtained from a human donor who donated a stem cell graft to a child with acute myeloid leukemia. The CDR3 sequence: CASRADRQQFF. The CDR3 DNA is TGTGCCAGCAGGGCGGACAGGCAGCAGTTCTTC.